These 29 T cell receptor beta chains came from one sample sequenced in a study of blood T cell repertoires in COVID-19. TCRdb's copy holds only in-frame clones and misses some; the assay was immunoSEQ multiplex PCR. The profile shows about 68,000 clones, 60% to 85% of them singletons. The sample was peripheral blood. These receptors originate from a human donor in a cohort sampled during active COVID-19.

This sequence joins TRBV7-2 and TRBJ2-3; TRBD2 aligns across 13 bases. CDR3 length equals 17 residues. J was trimmed by 4 bases and V by 1 base; bases with no gene match: 5. CDR1 SGHTA and CDR2 FQGNSA come from the germline V gene. The DNA for the CDR3 is TGTGCCAGCAGCTTAGGACTAGCGGGGGGCGGTGCAGATACGCAGTATTTT. Protein product: CASSLGLAGGGADTQYF.

The chain links TRBV6-1 to TRBJ2-7; tentatively, D is TRBD1 (6 bases). Germline V lookup: CDR1 MNHNS, CDR2 SASEGT. Trimming took off 3 bases at V and 1 base at J, with 16 bases between the two ends. The CDR3 consists of 16 residues. For the CDR3, the DNA is TGTGCCAGCAGTGATTCGGGACATACAGGGTCCTACGAGCAGTACTTC. Protein: CASSDSGHTGSYEQYF.

This sequence joins TRBV3-1 (or the pseudogene TRBV3-2) and TRBJ2-1; a weak D match, TRBD2 (5 bases). Deletions cut 2 bases from V and 12 bases from J, with 26 bases between. The CDR3 consists of 17 residues. CDR1 and CDR2 (germline): LGHDT, YNNKEL (reference sequence). In DNA, the CDR3 is TGTGCCAGCAGCCAACCTCAACTGGGAGATCGTTCCGAAGGGCAGTTCTTC. It codes for CASSQPQLGDRSEGQFF.

This sequence joins TRBV24-1 and TRBJ2-5; D possibly corresponds to TRBD2 (7 bases). Trimming took 1 base from V and 5 from J, leaving 16 bases between them. The CDR3 contains 16 residues. Germline V lookup: CDR1 KGHDR, CDR2 SFDVKD. CDR3: CATSDLSRGGVETQYF. The CDR3 bases are TGTGCCACCAGTGATTTATCCCGAGGGGGGGTGGAGACCCAGTACTTC.

The chain links TRBV5-1 to TRBJ2-5; 9 bases map to TRBD1. The V and J ends lost 4 bases and 5 bases, in that order; junction bases with no gene match: 9. Germline V gives CDR1 SGHRS, CDR2 YFSETQ. This CDR3 is built from 15 residues. CDR3 DNA sequence: TGCGCCAGCAGCCCCGGGACAGGGTTTAGGGAGACCCAGTACTTC. Translated, it gives CASSPGTGFRETQYF.

The gene calls are TRBV28 and TRBJ1-5, with TRBD1 matching 7 bases. After removal of 5 bases from V and 4 bases from J, the junction contained 8 bases not matched to a gene. This CDR3 has 15 residues. Germline CDR1 and CDR2: MDHEN and SYDVKM. CDR3 DNA sequence: TGTGCCAGCAGTGAATGGACAGGTAGAAATCAGCCCCAGCATTTT. Its protein is CASSEWTGRNQPQHF.

A few counts support this clone. The chain has TRBV19 and TRBJ2-7; 8 bases fit TRBD2. V lost 3 bases, J lost 4 bases, and 5 bases stayed unmatched. Germline V lookup: CDR1 LNHDA, CDR2 SQIVND (reference sequence). The CDR3 contains 14 residues. This CDR3 is CASSMGLGVYEQYF. In DNA, the CDR3 is TGTGCCAGTAGTATGGGACTAGGAGTATACGAGCAGTACTTC.

This clone was picked up one time. The rearrangement links TRBV5-6 to TRBJ1-2, with 7 bases matching TRBD1. Germline V lookup: CDR1 SGHDT, CDR2 YYEEEE. The CDR3 consists of 14 residues. Trimming at V came to 4 bases and at J to 2 bases, leaving 5 bases not matched to a gene. Here the CDR3 DNA reads TGTGCCAGCAGCCAGTGGGACAGAAACTATGGCTACACCTTC. Protein sequence: CASSQWDRNYGYTF.

The chain couples TRBV7-2 to TRBJ2-3, with 11 positions matching TRBD1. Germline values: CDR1 SGHTA, CDR2 FQGNSA. Trimming at V came to 4 bases and at J to 4 bases, leaving 4 bases not matched to a gene. This CDR3 region has 15 residues. Here the CDR3 reads CASSWGQGEADTQYF. CDR3 DNA: TGTGCCAGCAGCTGGGGACAGGGGGAGGCAGATACGCAGTATTTT.

The rearrangement links TRBV5-8 to TRBJ2-1, with TRBD1 matching over 7 bases. Germline V gene data show CDR1 as SGHTS and CDR2 as YDEGEE. The CDR3 is made up of 15 amino acids. V trimming: 4 bases; J trimming: 0 bases; junction bases outside the gene matches: 4. The DNA of the CDR3 is TGTGCCAGCAGCCCGGGACAGAGCTCCTACAATGAGCAGTTCTTC. Encoded protein: CASSPGQSSYNEQFF.

The chain recombines TRBV7-2 with TRBJ1-5, with D hard to call. The V and J ends lost 5 bases and 5 bases respectively, with 10 bases between them. Germline CDR1 reads SGHTA; CDR2 reads FQGNSA. The CDR3 consists of 13 residues. CDR3 in amino acids: CASSPGMHQPQHF. The CDR3 nucleotides are TGTGCCAGCAGCCCGGGGATGCATCAGCCCCAGCATTTT.

V gene TRBV11-2 combines with J gene TRBJ2-3, with D maybe TRBD2 (6 bases). The V end was cut by 1 base, the J end by 2 bases, with 13 bases between. The germline gives CDR1 SGHAT, CDR2 FQNNGV. The CDR3 loop spans 16 amino acids. CDR3 loop: CASSLAGVSSTDTQYF. The CDR3 nucleotides are TGTGCCAGCAGCTTAGCGGGGGTTAGTTCCACAGATACGCAGTATTTT.

The genes are TRBV7-2 and TRBJ2-2, with D tentatively TRBD1 (6 bases). V lost 9 bases, J lost 5 bases, and 13 bases lay in between. CDR1 is SGHTA, CDR2 FQGNSA, per germline. This CDR3 has 13 residues. The chain's CDR3 is CARGHGSTGELFF. CDR3 nucleotides: TGTGCCAGGGGACATGGGTCGACCGGGGAGCTGTTTTTT.

The genes are TRBV13 and TRBJ2-3, with TRBD2 matching over 8 bases. The germline V gene has CDR1 PRHDT and CDR2 FYEKMQ (reference sequence). J was trimmed by 0 bases and V by 4 bases; bases with no gene match: 9. The CDR3 spans 17 residues. This chain's CDR3 is CASSSLAGKISTDTQYF. CDR3 nucleotide sequence: TGTGCCAGCAGCTCGTTAGCGGGGAAGATAAGCACAGATACGCAGTATTTT.

This chain links TRBV3-1 (or the pseudogene TRBV3-2) with TRBJ1-2; weak D call: TRBD1 (6 bases). CDR1 is LGHDT, CDR2 YNNKEL, per germline (reference sequence). The V gene lost 3 bases and the J gene lost 4 bases, with 15 bases spanning the gap. The CDR3 has 15 residues. The CDR3 sequence: CASSQNPGDSYGYTF. The CDR3 coding sequence is TGTGCCAGCAGCCAGAATCCAGGGGATTCCTATGGCTACACCTTC.

V and J are TRBV28 and TRBJ1-6; possibly TRBD1 for D (6 bases). V was cut by 7 bases and J by 8 bases, with 24 bases left in between. CDR1 and CDR2 from the germline V gene are MDHEN and SYDVKM. The CDR3 extends over 17 amino acids. CDR3 amino acids: CASTLGGGGRGDSPLHF. CDR3 bases: TGTGCCAGCACCTTGGGGGGAGGGGGTAGGGGTGATTCACCCCTCCACTTT.

The rearrangement joins TRBV4-3 to TRBJ2-2; 8 nucleotides line up with TRBD2. Looked up from germline, CDR1 is LGHNA and CDR2 is YSLEER. The length of the CDR3 is 15 residues. Trimming cost V 8 bases and J 3 bases; bases outside gene matches: 8. CDR3 DNA sequence: TGCGCCAGCCGCCGAGTAGCGGGGTACACCGGGGAGCTGTTTTTT. It yields the protein CASRRVAGYTGELFF.

The chain employs TRBV9 and TRBJ2-7; 15 bases are a match to TRBD2. CDR3 size: 15 residues. Per germline, CDR1 SGDLS and CDR2 YYNGEE. J was trimmed by 7 bases and V by 3 bases; bases with no gene match: 5. CDR3 amino acids: CASSANGLAGGEQYF. The CDR3 region has the DNA TGTGCCAGCAGCGCAAACGGACTAGCGGGAGGGGAGCAGTACTTC.

V gene TRBV13 combines with J gene TRBJ1-2, with TRBD1 matching 8 bases. Germline trimming cut 5 bases from V and 4 bases from J; bases unmatched to any gene: 6. CDR3 length: 14 residues. Germline-derived CDR1 and CDR2 are PRHDT and FYEKMQ (reference sequence). The CDR3 loop reads CASSKDREGYGYTF. CDR3 nucleotide sequence: TGTGCCAGCAGCAAGGACAGGGAGGGCTATGGCTACACCTTC.

The chain recombines TRBV29-1 with TRBJ2-3, with 11 nucleotides matching TRBD2. V gave up 4 bases and J gave up 0 bases; unmatched junction bases: 9. CDR1 is SQVTM and CDR2 is ANQGSEA in the germline V gene. CDR3 length: 17 residues. CDR3 region: CSVGGLAERTSTDTQYF. The CDR3 nucleotides are TGCAGCGTTGGGGGACTAGCGGAACGCACTAGCACAGATACGCAGTATTTT.

The CDR3 region has the DNA TGTGCCAGCAGCTTCGGAGAGACCCAGTACTTC. This encodes CASSFGETQYF. The rearrangement uses TRBV7-9 and TRBJ2-5; D uncertain. Trimming stripped 3 bases from V and 4 bases from J, with 3 bases between. Germline-derived CDR1 and CDR2 are SEHNR and FQNEAQ (reference sequence). This CDR3 has 11 residues.

The chain couples TRBV11-3 to TRBJ2-3, with TRBD1 matching 9 bases. This CDR3 has 15 amino acids. Germline CDR1 is SGHNT and CDR2 is YENEEA. The junction had 4 bases not matched to a gene; V was cut back by 1 base and J by 5 bases. CDR3 loop: CASSLAGQGGDTQYF. CDR3 nucleotides: TGTGCCAGCAGCTTAGCGGGACAGGGAGGAGATACGCAGTATTTT.

This clone has more than one count but fewer than ten. Here the CDR3 reads CASSRATNTGELFF. In DNA, the CDR3 is TGTGCCAGCTCAAGAGCGACGAACACCGGGGAGCTGTTTTTT. The chain recombines TRBV18 with TRBJ2-2; D gene uncertain. The germline V gene has CDR1 KGHSH and CDR2 LQKENI. CDR3 length equals 14 residues. The V gene lost 5 bases and the J gene lost 0 bases, with 7 bases spanning the gap.

This clone was seen more than once but under ten times. CDR3 DNA: TGTGCCAGCAGCCAAGATTTTGGGAGCGGGACCAGCACAGATACGCAGTATTTT. It is translated as CASSQDFGSGTSTDTQYF. The V call is TRBV3-1 (or the pseudogene TRBV3-2), the J call TRBJ2-3, with 7 positions matching TRBD2. The CDR3 loop spans 18 amino acids. The germline V gene has CDR1 LGHDT and CDR2 YNNKEL (reference sequence). J lost 0 bases, V lost 0 bases, and 9 bases had no gene match.

The chain employs TRBV11-2 and TRBJ2-5; possibly TRBD1 for D (5 bases). Per germline, CDR1 SGHAT and CDR2 FQNNGV. This CDR3 is built from 15 residues. The V and J ends lost 5 bases and 5 bases respectively, with 18 bases between them. CDR3 sequence (DNA): TGTGCCAGCAGCCTTCTCCAGGGAAAAAGCGAGACCCAGTACTTC. Translated, it gives CASSLLQGKSETQYF.

This clone was counted between two and nine times. The chain has TRBV4-1 and TRBJ2-2; 7 bases fit TRBD2. The CDR3 has 17 amino acids. Trimming took 2 bases from V and 4 from J; bases not matched to a gene: 10. The germline gives CDR1 MGHRA, CDR2 YSYEKL. The CDR3 DNA reads TGCGCCAGCAGCCAACCGAGGGGAGGGGCCGGCACCGGGGAGCTGTTTTTT. Protein: CASSQPRGGAGTGELFF.

J is TRBJ2-6 and V is TRBV11-2, with TRBD1 identical over 11 bases. Losses at the gene ends were 5 bases for V and 3 bases for J; bases not matched to a gene: 6. Germline CDR1 SGHAT, CDR2 FQNNGV. This CDR3 has 17 residues. In DNA form, the CDR3 reads TGTGCCAGCAGCACAGGACAGGGGGCGTATGGGGCCAACGTCCTGACTTTC. Translating gives CASSTGQGAYGANVLTF.

The chain has TRBV5-1 and TRBJ2-3; D remains ambiguous. Germline assignment: CDR1 SGHRS and CDR2 YFSETQ. CDR3 length: 12 amino acids. The ends were cut back, 2 bases at V and 2 bases at J, with 3 bases in the middle. As DNA, the CDR3 is TGCGCCAGCAGCTTCAACACAGATACGCAGTATTTT. This gives the protein CASSFNTDTQYF. Full variable domain (missing parts from reference TRBV5-1 and TRBJ2-3): KAGVTQTPRYLIKTRGQQVTLSCSPISGHRSVSWYQQTPGQGLQFLFEYFSETQRNKGNFPGRFSGRQFSNSRSEMNVSTLELGDSALYLCASSFNTDTQYFGPGTRLTVL.

This sequence joins TRBV14 and TRBJ1-1; D possibly corresponds to TRBD1 (6 bases). From germline, CDR1 is SGHDN and CDR2 FVKESK. The length of the CDR3 is 14 residues. Trimming cost V 3 bases and J 4 bases, with 12 bases left between them. The CDR3 bases are TGTGCCAGCAGCCAGTCTGGGGGCATCACTGAAGCTTTCTTT. Its translation is CASSQSGGITEAFF.